Sequencing of this T cell receptor beta chain was carried out in a study of blood T cell repertoires in COVID-19. Whole-study context: Sites across the United States, Italy and Spain contributed samples from acute and convalescent COVID-19. PBMCs, B-cell-depleted T cells, or T cells were the source of the cDNA or gDNA that made up the material.

The CDR3 covers 16 residues. V shed 4 bases and J 6 bases; nucleotides not matched to a gene: 12. Germline-derived CDR1 and CDR2 are MRHNA and SNTAGT. Authors' methods: Counts of nucleated cells, estimated from reference gene primer amplification, were obtained. Measured with immunoSEQ multiplex PCR; TCRdb has only the in-frame clones, and not every one. That table gives V, J and clone size, and the DNA gave D and trimming. The sample holds about 190,000 clones; roughly 80% are singletons and the top ten take roughly 13%. The sample was peripheral blood. The chain carries TRBV6-4 and TRBJ2-3; 8 bases are a match to TRBD2. This clonotype was sampled from a man in his forties or fifties who had recovered from COVID-19. The DNA for the CDR3 is TGTGCCAGCAGTGCCTACTGGCGGGAGGCGGTGGATACGCAGTATTTT. Its translation: CASSAYWREAVDTQYF.